A selection of T cell receptor beta chains follows, all from one sample in a study of blood T cell repertoires in COVID-19. Assay: immunoSEQ multiplex PCR; the TCRdb copy retains only in-frame clones and omits some. In the table there are fewer than 600,000 clones, more than 75% of which are singletons. Material for sequencing was PBMCs or T cells enriched from blood (not recorded which). These receptors originate from a middle-aged woman who had recovered from COVID-19. Each CDR3 is given with its conserved first and last residue. Each record gives: J gene, D gene, clone size, V gene, CDR3 protein, CDR3 DNA. A D gene is named only where the DNA matches it firmly. The size entry is marked missing in some rows and otherwise reads once, few, many or a size class.

j_gene: TRBJ1-2
d_gene: NA
abundance: NA
v_gene: TRBV25-1
CDR3aa: CASSDGRPTF
CDR3nt: TGTGCCAGCAGTGATGGGAGGCCTACCTTC

j_gene: TRBJ2-1
d_gene: NA
abundance: NA
v_gene: TRBV15
CDR3aa: CATSRDLPGSSYNEQFF
CDR3nt: TGTGCCACCAGCAGAGATCTACCGGGAAGCTCCTACAATGAGCAGTTCTTC

j_gene: TRBJ1-1
d_gene: NA
abundance: NA
v_gene: TRBV7-2
CDR3aa: CASSLAYRDTEAFF
CDR3nt: TGTGCCAGCAGCTTAGCTTATCGCGACACTGAAGCTTTCTTT

j_gene: TRBJ2-1
d_gene: NA
abundance: few
v_gene: TRBV5-1
CDR3aa: CASAGYNEQFF
CDR3nt: TGCGCCAGCGCGGGGTACAATGAGCAGTTCTTC

j_gene: TRBJ1-1
d_gene: NA
abundance: NA
v_gene: TRBV18
CDR3aa: CASSPPGHRVSEAFF
CDR3nt: TGTGCCAGCTCACCGCCCGGACACCGGGTCTCTGAAGCTTTCTTT

j_gene: TRBJ2-3
d_gene: TRBD2
abundance: NA
v_gene: TRBV24-1
CDR3aa: CATSDLRREGRDTQYF
CDR3nt: TGTGCCACCAGTGATTTGAGGCGGGAGGGCCGAGATACGCAGTATTTT

j_gene: TRBJ2-7
d_gene: TRBD1
abundance: NA
v_gene: TRBV11-3
CDR3aa: CASSLGQRDRESDEQYF
CDR3nt: TGTGCCAGCAGCTTAGGCCAACGGGACAGGGAGTCCGACGAGCAGTACTTC

j_gene: TRBJ1-1
d_gene: TRBD1
abundance: NA
v_gene: TRBV7-9
CDR3aa: CASRGQVNTEAFF
CDR3nt: TGTGCCAGCAGGGGACAGGTTAACACTGAAGCTTTCTTT

j_gene: TRBJ1-1
d_gene: TRBD1
abundance: NA
v_gene: TRBV6-2/TRBV6-3
CDR3aa: CASSFLLTGTTEAFF
CDR3nt: TGTGCCAGCAGTTTCCTTCTGACAGGGACAACTGAAGCTTTCTTT

j_gene: TRBJ1-5
d_gene: NA
abundance: NA
v_gene: TRBV19
CDR3aa: CASSSLDYGNQPQHF
CDR3nt: TGTGCCAGTAGTTCCCTTGACTATGGCAATCAGCCCCAGCATTTT

j_gene: TRBJ1-1
d_gene: NA
abundance: NA
v_gene: TRBV12-3/TRBV12-4
CDR3aa: CASSVDFTEAFF
CDR3nt: TGTGCCAGCAGCGTAGATTTCACTGAAGCTTTCTTT

j_gene: TRBJ2-2
d_gene: NA
abundance: NA
v_gene: TRBV30
CDR3aa: CAWTLNTGELFF
CDR3nt: TGTGCCTGGACTCTGAACACCGGGGAGCTGTTTTTT

j_gene: TRBJ2-5
d_gene: TRBD2
abundance: NA
v_gene: TRBV10-3
CDR3aa: CAISTSGATKYQETQYF
CDR3nt: TGTGCCATCAGCACTAGCGGGGCGACCAAGTACCAAGAGACCCAGTACTTC

j_gene: TRBJ1-6
d_gene: NA
abundance: NA
v_gene: TRBV5-1
CDR3aa: CASSQSGTTYNSPLHF
CDR3nt: TGCGCCAGCAGCCAGAGCGGGACAACCTATAATTCACCCCTCCACTTT

j_gene: TRBJ2-5
d_gene: NA
abundance: NA
v_gene: TRBV24-1
CDR3aa: CATSDRQRVETQYF
CDR3nt: TGTGCCACCAGTGATCGACAGAGAGTAGAGACCCAGTACTTC

j_gene: TRBJ2-7
d_gene: TRBD2
abundance: NA
v_gene: TRBV27
CDR3aa: CASSLSGRPGSYEQYF
CDR3nt: TGTGCCAGCAGTTTAAGCGGGAGGCCCGGCTCCTACGAGCAGTACTTC

j_gene: TRBJ1-2
d_gene: NA
abundance: NA
v_gene: TRBV18
CDR3aa: CASSPDARVGYTF
CDR3nt: TGTGCCAGCTCACCCGACGCCCGGGTTGGCTACACCTTC

j_gene: TRBJ1-5
d_gene: NA
abundance: once
v_gene: TRBV7-9
CDR3aa: CASSFTEDQPQHF
CDR3nt: TGTGCCAGCAGCTTCACGGAGGATCAGCCCCAGCATTTT

j_gene: TRBJ2-2
d_gene: NA
abundance: NA
v_gene: TRBV24-1
CDR3aa: CATSAGRATGELFF
CDR3nt: TGTGCCACCAGTGCTGGCAGGGCCACCGGGGAGCTGTTTTTT

j_gene: TRBJ1-1
d_gene: NA
abundance: NA
v_gene: TRBV3-1/TRBV3-2
CDR3aa: CASSQVDSGSEAFF
CDR3nt: TGTGCCAGCAGCCAAGTAGACTCCGGGAGTGAAGCTTTCTTT

j_gene: TRBJ2-3
d_gene: TRBD2
abundance: NA
v_gene: TRBV5-1
CDR3aa: CASSSYREVTDTQYF
CDR3nt: TGCGCCAGCAGCTCCTACCGGGAGGTAACAGATACGCAGTATTTT

j_gene: TRBJ1-2
d_gene: TRBD1
abundance: NA
v_gene: TRBV27
CDR3aa: CASSGQGRNGYTF
CDR3nt: TGTGCCAGCAGTGGACAGGGGCGTAATGGCTACACCTTC

j_gene: TRBJ2-1
d_gene: TRBD2
abundance: NA
v_gene: TRBV5-1
CDR3aa: CASSLGTSGSPRGIF
CDR3nt: TGCGCCAGCAGCTTAGGGACTAGCGGGAGCCCGAGGGGAATCTTC

j_gene: TRBJ1-6
d_gene: NA
abundance: NA
v_gene: TRBV2
CDR3aa: CASRDRIVSPLHF
CDR3nt: TGTGCCAGCAGGGACAGAATAGTCTCACCCCTCCACTTT

j_gene: TRBJ2-1
d_gene: TRBD2
abundance: NA
v_gene: TRBV19
CDR3aa: CASSRAGGVNEQFF
CDR3nt: TGTGCCAGTAGTAGGGCGGGGGGCGTGAATGAGCAGTTCTTC

j_gene: TRBJ1-6
d_gene: NA
abundance: NA
v_gene: TRBV27
CDR3aa: CASSFGTVSSYNSPLHF
CDR3nt: TGTGCCAGCAGTTTTGGTACAGTGAGTTCCTATAATTCACCCCTCCACTTT

j_gene: TRBJ1-4
d_gene: TRBD1
abundance: few
v_gene: TRBV10-2
CDR3aa: CASNNPRTGINEKLFF
CDR3nt: TGCGCCAGCAACAACCCACGGACAGGGATTAATGAAAAACTGTTTTTT

j_gene: TRBJ2-1
d_gene: TRBD1
abundance: NA
v_gene: TRBV5-1
CDR3aa: CASSLGTGSNEQFF
CDR3nt: TGCGCCAGCAGCTTAGGGACAGGGTCAAATGAGCAGTTCTTC

j_gene: TRBJ1-6
d_gene: TRBD1
abundance: NA
v_gene: TRBV3-1/TRBV3-2
CDR3aa: CASSQGTGVSPLHF
CDR3nt: TGTGCCAGCAGCCAGGGGACAGGGGTTTCACCCCTCCACTTT

j_gene: TRBJ2-6
d_gene: TRBD1
abundance: few
v_gene: TRBV6-6
CDR3aa: CASRQGAYSGANVLTF
CDR3nt: TGTGCCAGCAGACAGGGGGCGTACTCTGGGGCCAACGTCCTGACTTTC

j_gene: TRBJ1-2
d_gene: NA
abundance: NA
v_gene: TRBV11-2
CDR3aa: CASSLSSGAGDYGYTF
CDR3nt: TGTGCCAGCAGCTTAAGCAGTGGGGCAGGGGACTATGGCTACACCTTC

j_gene: TRBJ1-5
d_gene: NA
abundance: NA
v_gene: TRBV5-4
CDR3aa: CASSAGTSSNQPQHF
CDR3nt: TGTGCCAGCAGTGCCGGGACATCTAGCAATCAGCCCCAGCATTTT

j_gene: TRBJ1-2
d_gene: NA
abundance: once
v_gene: TRBV2
CDR3aa: CASSFVTGIRSNYGYTF
CDR3nt: TGTGCCAGCAGTTTCGTTACAGGGATTCGATCTAACTATGGCTACACCTTC

j_gene: TRBJ1-1
d_gene: NA
abundance: NA
v_gene: TRBV18
CDR3aa: CASSPGLYTEAFF
CDR3nt: TGTGCCAGCTCACCGGGACTGTACACTGAAGCTTTCTTT

j_gene: TRBJ1-6
d_gene: NA
abundance: NA
v_gene: TRBV18
CDR3aa: CASSPPQGSNSPLHF
CDR3nt: TGTGCCAGCTCACCACCGCAGGGATCTAATTCACCCCTCCACTTT

j_gene: TRBJ2-7
d_gene: NA
abundance: few
v_gene: TRBV11-3
CDR3aa: CASSSNSYEQYF
CDR3nt: TGTGCCAGCAGCTCCAACAGCTACGAGCAGTACTTC

j_gene: TRBJ2-1
d_gene: NA
abundance: NA
v_gene: TRBV7-2
CDR3aa: CASSLERWAGEQFF
CDR3nt: TGTGCCAGCAGCTTAGAGCGATGGGCGGGTGAGCAGTTCTTC

j_gene: TRBJ2-1
d_gene: TRBD2
abundance: NA
v_gene: TRBV6-5
CDR3aa: CASSLAGASYNEQFF
CDR3nt: TGTGCCAGCAGTTTAGCGGGAGCAAGTTACAATGAGCAGTTCTTC

j_gene: TRBJ1-1
d_gene: TRBD1
abundance: NA
v_gene: TRBV2
CDR3aa: CASSAEGATEAFF
CDR3nt: TGTGCCAGCAGTGCCGAGGGGGCCACTGAAGCTTTCTTT

j_gene: TRBJ2-5
d_gene: NA
abundance: NA
v_gene: TRBV27
CDR3aa: CASSPAGLRLRETQYF
CDR3nt: TGTGCCAGCAGTCCTGCGGGACTCCGGTTGCGGGAGACCCAGTACTTC

j_gene: TRBJ1-1
d_gene: NA
abundance: NA
v_gene: TRBV29-1
CDR3aa: CSVVRGSNTEAFF
CDR3nt: TGCAGCGTTGTCCGGGGATCGAACACTGAAGCTTTCTTT

j_gene: TRBJ2-5
d_gene: NA
abundance: NA
v_gene: TRBV30
CDR3aa: CAWGAGSQETQYF
CDR3nt: TGTGCCTGGGGCGCAGGCAGCCAAGAGACCCAGTACTTC

j_gene: TRBJ2-7
d_gene: TRBD1
abundance: NA
v_gene: TRBV11-2
CDR3aa: CASSSPGGTGREQYF
CDR3nt: TGTGCCAGCAGCTCCCCAGGAGGGACAGGGCGCGAGCAGTACTTC

j_gene: TRBJ2-7
d_gene: NA
abundance: NA
v_gene: TRBV9
CDR3aa: CASSVGDTYEQYF
CDR3nt: TGTGCCAGCAGCGTAGGGGACACTTACGAGCAGTACTTC

j_gene: TRBJ1-2
d_gene: NA
abundance: NA
v_gene: TRBV5-1
CDR3aa: CASSLWGRGVSGYTF
CDR3nt: TGCGCCAGCAGCTTGTGGGGCAGGGGCGTTTCTGGCTACACCTTC

j_gene: TRBJ1-4
d_gene: TRBD1
abundance: NA
v_gene: TRBV7-2
CDR3aa: CASSTLGQGINEKLFF
CDR3nt: TGTGCCAGCAGCACCCTGGGACAGGGAATTAATGAAAAACTGTTTTTT

j_gene: TRBJ2-1
d_gene: TRBD1
abundance: NA
v_gene: TRBV7-2
CDR3aa: CASSFSGGSYNEQFF
CDR3nt: TGTGCCAGCAGCTTCTCAGGGGGCTCCTACAATGAGCAGTTCTTC

j_gene: TRBJ2-2
d_gene: TRBD2
abundance: NA
v_gene: TRBV4-1
CDR3aa: CASSLQVNLAGVTGELFF
CDR3nt: TGCGCCAGCAGCCTTCAAGTGAATCTAGCGGGAGTCACCGGGGAGCTGTTTTTT

j_gene: TRBJ2-1
d_gene: TRBD2
abundance: NA
v_gene: TRBV4-3
CDR3aa: CASSQVGTTYNEQFF
CDR3nt: TGCGCCAGCAGCCAAGTCGGGACTACCTACAATGAGCAGTTCTTC

j_gene: TRBJ1-2
d_gene: NA
abundance: NA
v_gene: TRBV9
CDR3aa: CASSVGSRSYGYTF
CDR3nt: TGTGCCAGCAGCGTAGGGTCCCGTAGCTATGGCTACACCTTC

j_gene: TRBJ1-2
d_gene: NA
abundance: NA
v_gene: TRBV7-6
CDR3aa: CASSPSDRLGYTF
CDR3nt: TGTGCCAGCAGCCCGAGTGACAGGCTTGGCTACACCTTC

j_gene: TRBJ1-5
d_gene: NA
abundance: NA
v_gene: TRBV4-3
CDR3aa: CASSQTRVRNQPQHF
CDR3nt: TGCGCCAGCAGCCAAACTAGGGTTAGAAATCAGCCCCAGCATTTT

j_gene: TRBJ2-7
d_gene: NA
abundance: NA
v_gene: TRBV11-3
CDR3aa: CASSLEEGASHEQYF
CDR3nt: TGTGCCAGCAGCTTAGAGGAGGGTGCGAGTCACGAGCAGTACTTC